Listed below are T cell receptor beta chains from one sample, sequenced in a study of Ad26.COV2.S vaccination and SARS-CoV-2 variants. Sequenced by immunoSEQ multiplex PCR; TCRdb stores in-frame clones only, minus some. This table holds fewer than 900,000 clones, roughly 90% found once. The material sequenced was peripheral blood, taken in a trial of Ad26.COV2.S vaccine versus placebo. These receptors were taken from a person between 18 and 65 years old who received the Ad26.COV2.S COVID-19 vaccine or a placebo. CDR3s include the opening cysteine and the closing phenylalanine or tryptophan. The D gene is left open where the match is weak. Size is omitted from some rows. Given values are once, few, many or a class for expanded clones.

TRBV12-5	TRBJ2-7	.	.	CASGLAPLLSPGRGEQYF	TGTGCTAGTGGTTTGGCCCCGCTCCTTTCACCAGGTCGGGGGGAGCAGTACTTC
TRBV11-3	TRBJ2-7	TRBD2	.	CASSLDRKREKYEQYF	TGTGCCAGCAGCTTAGATCGGAAGCGGGAGAAGTACGAGCAGTACTTC
TRBV6-5	TRBJ1-4	.	.	CASSYRRAATNEKLFF	TGTGCCAGCAGTTACCGCCGGGCAGCTACTAATGAAAAACTGTTTTTT
TRBV4-3	TRBJ1-4	TRBD1	.	CASSQGTGETNEKLFF	TGCGCCAGCAGCCAAGGAACAGGGGAAACTAATGAAAAACTGTTTTTT
TRBV19	TRBJ1-1	.	.	CASSKQTNTEAFF	TGTGCCAGTAGTAAACAGACCAACACTGAAGCTTTCTTT
TRBV29-1	TRBJ1-4	.	once	CSAGWGSNEKLFF	TGCAGCGCCGGATGGGGCTCTAATGAAAAACTGTTTTTT
TRBV6-4	TRBJ2-7	TRBD2	.	CASSGPPGLADRSYEQYF	TGTGCCAGCAGTGGACCTCCGGGACTAGCAGATCGCTCCTACGAGCAGTACTTC
TRBV7-9	TRBJ2-7	.	.	CASSPRVAGGQYF	TGTGCCAGCAGCCCCCGGGTGGCGGGCGGGCAGTACTTC
TRBV27	TRBJ2-1	TRBD2	.	CASSLAGNNEQFF	TGTGCCAGCAGCCTAGCGGGTAACAATGAGCAGTTCTTC
TRBV12-3/TRBV12-4	TRBJ2-3	.	.	CASSFGPGDTQYF	TGTGCCAGCAGTTTTGGGCCCGGGGATACGCAGTATTTT
TRBV5-1	TRBJ2-1	.	.	CASSLAEGTANNEQFF	TGCGCCAGCAGCTTGGCGGAGGGGACAGCCAACAATGAGCAGTTCTTC
TRBV30	TRBJ1-2	.	.	CARIGGLNYGYTF	TGTGCCCGAATAGGGGGGTTAAACTATGGCTACACCTTC
TRBV19	TRBJ1-1	.	few	CASSVTNQGDTEAFF	TGTGCCAGTAGCGTTACAAACCAAGGGGACACTGAAGCTTTCTTT
TRBV7-9	TRBJ2-1	.	.	CASSPRWEGGNNEQFF	TGTGCCAGCAGCCCCCGGTGGGAGGGGGGAAACAATGAGCAGTTCTTC
TRBV10-3	TRBJ1-2	.	.	CAISESQQGGYGYTF	TGTGCCATCAGTGAGTCGCAACAGGGCGGCTATGGCTACACCTTC
TRBV11-3	TRBJ2-1	.	.	CASSQTSVGSNEQFF	TGTGCCAGCAGCCAGACCAGCGTGGGGTCTAATGAGCAGTTCTTC
TRBV19	TRBJ1-1	.	few	CASMGRLNTEAFF	TGTGCCAGTATGGGGAGGTTGAACACTGAAGCTTTCTTT
TRBV18	TRBJ1-3	.	.	CASSPRGGLSGNTIYF	TGTGCCAGCTCACCCAGGGGCGGGCTTTCTGGAAACACCATATATTTT
TRBV11-1	TRBJ2-2	.	once	CASSLEPGNTGELFF	TGTGCCAGCAGCTTAGAACCAGGGAACACCGGGGAGCTGTTTTTT
TRBV30	TRBJ2-3	.	once	CAWSSGAADTQYF	TGTGCCTGGAGTTCCGGGGCCGCCGATACGCAGTATTTT
TRBV5-1	TRBJ2-7	TRBD1	once	CASSSRDREGEQYF	TGCGCCAGCAGCTCCCGGGACAGAGAAGGCGAGCAGTACTTC
TRBV7-2	TRBJ2-2	TRBD1	.	CASRQGHTGELFF	TGTGCCAGCAGACAGGGGCACACCGGGGAGCTGTTTTTT